One and the same sample provided the 30 T cell receptor beta chains below, sequenced in a study of blood T cell repertoires in COVID-19. TCRdb keeps only in-frame clones here, not all; method: immunoSEQ multiplex PCR. The table lists hundreds of thousands of clones, around 89% of them singletons. The sequenced material came from PBMCs or T cells enriched from blood (not recorded which). The origin of the receptors is a woman between 18 and 30 years old who had recovered from COVID-19.

The V gene is TRBV19, the J gene TRBJ2-3; 8 bases line up with TRBD1. Germline values: CDR1 LNHDA, CDR2 SQIVND (reference sequence). The length of the CDR3 is 14 residues. Unmatched junction bases numbered 6, after V lost 9 bases and J lost 1 base. The CDR3 region is CASAVDRGTDTQYF. The DNA of the CDR3 is TGTGCCAGCGCCGTGGACAGGGGCACAGATACGCAGTATTTT.

CDR3 loop: CAISESTPGQESSEQYF. CDR3 DNA sequence: TGTGCCATCAGTGAGTCTACTCCGGGACAGGAGTCATCCGAGCAGTACTTC. This sequence joins TRBV10-3 and TRBJ2-7, with 8 bases that match TRBD1. The germline gives CDR1 ENHRY, CDR2 SYGVKD. The CDR3 is made up of 17 amino acids. J gave up 6 bases and V 0 bases, and 13 bases lay outside the gene matches.

The chain recombines TRBV4-2 with TRBJ2-3; 7 nucleotides agree with TRBD1. The trim removed 3 bases at V and 3 bases at J, leaving 0 bases unmatched. CDR1 and CDR2 (germline): LGHNA, YNFKEQ. This CDR3 is 13 amino acids long. This CDR3 reads CASSQGQTDTQYF. CDR3 coding DNA: TGTGCCAGCAGCCAGGGACAGACAGATACGCAGTATTTT.

This rearrangement joins TRBV5-1 to TRBJ1-3, with 8 bases lining up with TRBD1. V dropped 4 bases and J dropped 4; count of bases not matched to a gene: 7. From germline, CDR1 is SGHRS and CDR2 YFSETQ. The CDR3 contains 15 residues. CDR3 sequence reads: CASSPTGALGNTIYF. CDR3 nucleotides: TGCGCCAGCAGCCCGACAGGGGCGTTGGGAAACACCATATATTTT.

The chain is built from TRBV28 and TRBJ1-4, with D perhaps matching TRBD1 (5 bases). Germline CDR1 reads MDHEN; CDR2 reads SYDVKM. The V and J ends lost 1 base and 2 bases respectively, with 8 bases between them. The CDR3 extends over 15 amino acids. The CDR3 reads CASSLFDSTNEKLFF. The CDR3 DNA follows: TGTGCCAGCAGTTTATTTGACAGTACTAATGAAAAACTGTTTTTT.

The chain links TRBV5-1 to TRBJ2-2; TRBD2 matches 11 bases. Unmatched junction bases numbered 7, after V lost 3 bases and J lost 0 bases. CDR1 SGHRS and CDR2 YFSETQ come from the germline V gene. The CDR3 consists of 18 residues. The CDR3 loop is CASSSTSGGTPNTGELFF. In DNA, the CDR3 is TGCGCCAGCAGCTCCACTAGCGGGGGTACTCCGAACACCGGGGAGCTGTTTTTT.

This chain links TRBV19 with TRBJ2-7, with 8 bases lining up with TRBD1. The length of the CDR3 is 14 residues. Germline-derived CDR1 and CDR2 are LNHDA and SQIVND (reference sequence). After removal of 5 bases from V and 3 bases from J, the junction contained 6 bases not matched to a gene. Here the CDR3 reads CASSSVDRDYEQYF. The CDR3 bases are TGTGCCAGTAGTTCCGTGGACAGGGACTACGAGCAGTACTTC.

The chain recombines TRBV5-1 with TRBJ2-1; D remains ambiguous. Germline V gives CDR1 SGHRS, CDR2 YFSETQ. V was trimmed by 0 bases and J by 4 bases, leaving 5 bases between them. The CDR3 has 13 amino acids. CDR3 sequence: CASSLDRYNEQFF. In nucleotides, the CDR3 is TGCGCCAGCAGCTTGGACAGATACAATGAGCAGTTCTTC. Supplemented by reference TRBV5-1 and TRBJ2-1, the full variable domain reads KAGVTQTPRYLIKTRGQQVTLSCSPISGHRSVSWYQQTPGQGLQFLFEYFSETQRNKGNFPGRFSGRQFSNSRSEMNVSTLELGDSALYLCASSLDRYNEQFFGPGTRLTVL.

This sequence joins TRBV28 and TRBJ1-1, with D hard to call. From germline, CDR1 is MDHEN and CDR2 SYDVKM. V was cut by 8 bases and J by 7 bases, with 14 bases left in between. The CDR3 runs to 12 residues. The CDR3: CASPNAVGEAFF. The CDR3 nucleotides read TGTGCCAGCCCAAACGCGGTGGGTGAAGCTTTCTTT.

The chain has TRBV19 and TRBJ1-1, with unresolved D. Trimming shortened V by 0 bases and J by 1 base, and 12 bases separated the two germline ends. The CDR3 consists of 16 residues. Per germline, CDR1 LNHDA and CDR2 SQIVND (reference sequence). The CDR3 loop is CASSIEQTNTNTEAFF. The CDR3 DNA follows: TGTGCCAGTAGTATAGAACAGACCAATACGAACACTGAAGCTTTCTTT.

The V gene is TRBV6-5, the J gene TRBJ2-7, with 7 nucleotides matching TRBD2. The germline V gene has CDR1 MNHEY and CDR2 SVGAGI. The junction had 11 bases not matched to a gene; V was cut back by 7 bases and J by 2 bases. CDR3 length: 15 amino acids. The CDR3 DNA reads as TGTGCCAGCAAACCGGGGGGTGTAAGCACCTACGAGCAGTACTTC. Amino acid sequence: CASKPGGVSTYEQYF.

The chain links TRBV27 to TRBJ1-2; no clear D. The CDR3 is 15 amino acids. V was trimmed by 2 bases and J by 5 bases, leaving 15 bases between them. Germline CDR1 is MNHEY and CDR2 is SMNVEV (reference sequence). The CDR3 is CASSLAASPRYGYTF. CDR3 DNA sequence: TGTGCCAGCAGTTTAGCAGCATCCCCGAGGTATGGCTACACCTTC.

The chain links TRBV10-1 to TRBJ1-1; tentatively, D is TRBD1 (5 bases). CDR3 length: 13 amino acids. In germline, CDR1 is WNHNN, CDR2 SYGVQD (reference sequence). V lost 6 bases to trimming and J lost 4 bases, with 12 bases between them. The CDR3 region has the DNA TGCGCCAGCAGCGAGACAGTTGGCACTGAAGCTTTCTTT. Its translation: CASSETVGTEAFF.

The CDR3 here is CASTPLTATQETQYF. The CDR3 DNA is TGTGCCAGCACCCCCCTGACAGCAACTCAAGAGACCCAGTACTTC. The chain is built from TRBV7-6 and TRBJ2-5; a weak D match, TRBD1 (5 bases). V dropped 7 bases and J dropped 2 bases, with 17 bases sitting between them. The germline V gene has CDR1 SGHVS and CDR2 FNYEAQ. The CDR3 is 15 amino acids.

The CDR3 nucleotides read TGCGCCAGCAGCTTGGTAACCAGGACAGCCACCGGGGAGCTGTTTTTT. Its protein product is CASSLVTRTATGELFF. The gene calls are TRBV5-1 and TRBJ2-2, with a weak D call TRBD1 (6 bases). The V end lost 0 bases, the J end lost 4 bases, and 13 bases lay between the germline ends. CDR3 length: 16 residues. The germline V gene encodes CDR1 SGHRS and CDR2 YFSETQ.

This clone showed up just a few times. The rearrangement links TRBV4-1 to TRBJ2-5; D is possibly TRBD1 (6 bases). The CDR3 contains 16 residues. The germline gives CDR1 MGHRA, CDR2 YSYEKL. V dropped 4 bases and J dropped 5 bases, with 20 bases sitting between them. In nucleotides, the CDR3 is TGCGCCAGCAGCCGTCCTCTACAGGGCGGAATGGAGACCCAGTACTTC. It is translated as CASSRPLQGGMETQYF.

V gene TRBV19 combines with J gene TRBJ1-1; D call uncertain. V was cut by 2 bases and J by 11 bases, with 15 bases left in between. The CDR3 is 13 amino acids. Germline CDR1 LNHDA, CDR2 SQIVND (reference sequence). CDR3 region: CASSIRGPGEAFF. The CDR3 DNA follows: TGTGCCAGTAGTATAAGAGGCCCCGGGGAGGCTTTCTTT.

The chain is built from TRBV15 and TRBJ2-2; weak D call: TRBD2 (6 bases). The germline CDR1 and CDR2 sequences are LNHNV and YYDKDF (reference sequence). The V gene lost 5 bases and the J gene lost 5 bases, with 21 bases spanning the gap. The length of the CDR3 is 17 residues. The CDR3 DNA sequence: TGTGCCACCAGCCCCCGAGCAGGGAGGAAGGGGACCGGGGAGCTGTTTTTT. As protein: CATSPRAGRKGTGELFF.

The J gene is TRBJ1-2, the V gene TRBV25-1, with TRBD1 matching 8 bases. CDR3 size: 15 residues. V gave up 1 base and J gave up 1 base; unmatched junction bases: 2. Germline V gene sequence: CDR1 MGHDK, CDR2 SYGVNS. This CDR3 is CASSEFTGGNYGYTF. The CDR3 coding sequence is TGTGCCAGCAGTGAATTTACAGGGGGTAACTATGGCTACACCTTC.

The CDR3 bases are TGCGCCAGCCGGGGGGGCGATTCGGCTGAAGCTTTCTTT. The encoded protein is CASRGGDSAEAFF. The chain recombines TRBV5-1 with TRBJ1-1, with a possible D match to TRBD1 (6 bases). The CDR3 covers 13 residues. Between the trimmed V and J ends, which lost 7 bases and 6 bases, there was a span of 16 bases. Germline CDR1 SGHRS, CDR2 YFSETQ.

The chain recombines TRBV10-3 with TRBJ1-4; TRBD1 aligns across 10 bases. V lost 2 bases, J lost 10 bases, and 7 bases stayed unmatched. Germline assignment: CDR1 ENHRY and CDR2 SYGVKD. This CDR3 comprises 15 residues. The CDR3 region has the DNA TGTGCCATCAGTGAGCCCGGACAGGGGGACGGAAAACTGTTTTTT. This gives the protein CAISEPGQGDGKLFF.

CDR3 in amino acids: CASSKRVWGENEKLFF. In DNA form, the CDR3 reads TGTGCCAGCAGCAAGCGGGTGTGGGGGGAAAATGAAAAACTGTTTTTT. The chain joins TRBV21-1 to TRBJ1-4. TRBV21-1 is reported as a pseudogene. The CDR3 has 16 amino acids.

The chain's CDR3 is CASSLFRGGPDTQYF. The CDR3 DNA reads TGTGCCAGCAGTTTATTTCGGGGAGGGCCAGATACGCAGTATTTT. The chain combines TRBV28 with TRBJ2-3; 7 bases align to TRBD2. The germline V gene encodes CDR1 MDHEN and CDR2 SYDVKM. This CDR3 has 15 amino acids. The V gene end was trimmed by 1 base and the J gene end by 4 bases; junction bases not matched to a gene: 5.

The chain recombines TRBV5-6 with TRBJ1-2; 9 bases match TRBD1. J gave up 5 bases and V 0 bases, and 2 bases lay outside the gene matches. CDR3 size: 14 residues. Germline CDR1 and CDR2: SGHDT and YYEEEE. The CDR3 sequence is CASSLGDREYGYTF. DNA for the CDR3: TGTGCCAGCAGCTTGGGGGACAGGGAATATGGCTACACCTTC.

The V call is TRBV18, the J call TRBJ2-3, with 8 bases matching TRBD2. Germline CDR1 KGHSH, CDR2 LQKENI. With V trimmed by 2 bases and J by 0 bases, 4 bases remained unmatched. The CDR3 contains 16 residues. This chain's CDR3 is CASSPEVAGSTDTQYF. The CDR3 DNA is TGTGCCAGCTCACCAGAGGTAGCGGGGAGCACAGATACGCAGTATTTT.

This chain joins TRBV7-9 and TRBJ1-5; 8 bases align to TRBD1. Losses at the gene ends were 3 bases for V and 7 bases for J; bases not matched to a gene: 8. The germline V gene has CDR1 SEHNR and CDR2 FQNEAQ (reference sequence). The CDR3 is 15 residues long. The DNA for the CDR3 is TGTGCCAGCAGCTTGATTGGACAGGGCGGGCAGCCCCAGCATTTT. Translating gives CASSLIGQGGQPQHF.

Comment on this clone: The same CDR3 also results from other DNA sequences found in this sample. The V gene is TRBV28, the J gene TRBJ1-2; the D gene is possibly TRBD1 (5 bases). The CDR3 loop spans 14 amino acids. Trimming cost V 2 bases and J 4 bases, with 11 bases left between them. CDR1 is MDHEN, CDR2 SYDVKM, per germline. The CDR3 DNA reads TGTGCCAGCAGTTTACCAGGGACTGGCTATGGCTACACCTTC. Protein product: CASSLPGTGYGYTF.

The V and J genes are TRBV2 and TRBJ1-5, with TRBD1 as a possible D gene (6 bases). CDR3 length: 14 amino acids. The V and J ends lost 9 bases and 3 bases respectively, with 15 bases between them. CDR1 is SNHLY, CDR2 FYNNEI, per germline. CDR3 DNA sequence: TGTGCCAGTGCGCTGACAGGCTTCAATCAGCCCCAGCATTTT. This sequence encodes CASALTGFNQPQHF.

The chain employs TRBV29-1 and TRBJ1-2; TRBD1 matches at 7 bases. The germline CDR1 and CDR2 sequences are SQVTM and ANQGSEA. Unmatched junction bases numbered 8, after V lost 3 bases and J lost 4 bases. This CDR3 has 14 residues. The CDR3 reads CSVDGDSRGYGYTF. As DNA, the CDR3 is TGCAGCGTTGATGGGGACAGCCGCGGCTATGGCTACACCTTC. Full variable domain (remainder filled in from reference TRBV29-1 and TRBJ1-2): SAVISQKPSRDICQRGTSLTIQCQVDSQVTMMFWYRQQPGQSLTLIATANQGSEATYESGFVIDKFPISRPNLTFSTLTVSNMSPEDSSIYLCSVDGDSRGYGYTFGSGTRLTVV.

The V call is TRBV27, the J call TRBJ1-5; a possible D gene is TRBD1 (5 bases). The germline V gene has CDR1 MNHEY and CDR2 SMNVEV (reference sequence). The CDR3 extends over 14 amino acids. V lost 2 bases, J lost 7 bases, and 12 bases lay in between. The CDR3 spells CASSLQGSLQPQHF. The CDR3 nucleotides read TGTGCCAGCAGTTTACAGGGATCACTACAGCCCCAGCATTTT.